The source of this TCR beta chain is a study of blood T cell repertoires in COVID-19. Study background: The study drew acute and convalescent COVID-19 samples from the United States, Italy and Spain. In each case, the material was cDNA or gDNA derived from T cells, B-cell-depleted T cells, or PBMCs.

V dropped 0 bases and J dropped 6 bases, with 12 bases sitting between them. CDR1 is MNHEY and CDR2 is SVGEGT in the germline V gene. The CDR3 extends over 14 amino acids. The repertoire was sequenced with immunoSEQ multiplex PCR; TCRdb's copy has only in-frame clones and lacks some. Of under 300,000 clones listed, around 85% are singletons. Specimen: peripheral blood. The sequence came from a woman in her fifties or sixties with active or convalescent COVID-19. The chain employs TRBV6-2 or TRBV6-3 and TRBJ2-7; D may be TRBD1 (5 bases). The CDR3 bases are TGTGCCAGCAGTTACTCGTATCAGGGTACCGAGCAGTACTTC. It is translated as CASSYSYQGTEQYF.